Presented here are 27 T cell receptor beta chains from one specimen sequenced in a study of cytomegalovirus exposure and HLA in healthy donors. PCR used 60 Vbeta primers and 13 Jbeta primers. The method was immunoSEQ multiplex PCR; TCRdb's version includes in-frame clones alone and lacks a portion of them. The sample has roughly 260,000 clones, roughly 81% seen once. The sample comprised PBMCs. Receptors were obtained from a woman between 35 and 50 years old in good health and CMV-seropositive.

V is TRBV6-6 and J is TRBJ1-5, with 7 bases aligning to TRBD1. The CDR3 loop spans 15 amino acids. CDR1 is MNHNY, CDR2 SVGAGI, per germline (reference sequence). V trimming: 5 bases; J trimming: 6 bases; junction bases outside the gene matches: 10. CDR3 in amino acids: CASSNPGTVGQPQHF. For the CDR3, the DNA is TGTGCCAGCAGTAACCCCGGGACAGTAGGTCAGCCCCAGCATTTT.

The DNA for the CDR3 is TGCGCCAGCAGCCCTTCTCACAGTGCCTACAATGAGCAGTTCTTC. Its translation: CASSPSHSAYNEQFF. The rearrangement links TRBV4-3 to TRBJ2-1, with unresolved D. The ends were cut back, 4 bases at V and 2 bases at J, with 12 bases in the middle. The CDR3 sequence is 15 residues long. The germline CDR1 and CDR2 sequences are LGHNA and YSLEER.

This sequence joins TRBV12-5 and TRBJ1-1; D not certain. This CDR3 is built from 11 residues. In germline, CDR1 is LGHNT, CDR2 FRNRAP. V gave up 1 base and J gave up 10 bases, with 7 bases separating them. The CDR3 DNA sequence: TGTGCTAGTGGTTTGGGGGCCCGAGCTTTCTTT. Translation gives CASGLGARAFF.

This clone showed up just once. This rearrangement joins TRBV5-1 to TRBJ2-1, with 12 bases aligning to TRBD2. This CDR3 is built from 18 residues. Looked up from germline, CDR1 is SGHRS and CDR2 is YFSETQ. With 4 bases clipped from V and 7 bases from J, the junction kept 15 bases outside the gene matches. CDR3 region: CASSGGPSSGRAGNEQFF. The CDR3 bases are TGCGCCAGCAGCGGGGGGCCCTCTAGCGGGAGGGCCGGAAATGAGCAGTTCTTC.

The chain couples TRBV27 to TRBJ1-5, with 7 nucleotides matching TRBD1. This CDR3 spans 15 amino acids. With V trimmed by 0 bases and J by 4 bases, 3 bases remained unmatched. The germline V gene has CDR1 MNHEY and CDR2 SMNVEV (reference sequence). The CDR3 is CASSLSGQLNQPQHF. As DNA, the CDR3 is TGTGCCAGCAGTTTATCGGGACAGCTAAATCAGCCCCAGCATTTT.

This clone was detected only a few times. The V gene is TRBV25-1, the J gene TRBJ2-7; 9 bases align to TRBD1. Germline CDR1 reads MGHDK; CDR2 reads SYGVNS. CDR3 length: 15 residues. The V segment lost 4 bases and the J segment 3 bases; nucleotides outside the gene matches: 7. CDR3 sequence reads: CASSAPGQGFYEQYF. The CDR3 DNA follows: TGTGCCAGCAGTGCTCCGGGACAGGGTTTCTACGAGCAGTACTTC.

The J gene is TRBJ1-2, the V gene TRBV4-2, with a weak D call TRBD1 (6 bases). CDR1 and CDR2 (germline): LGHNA, YNFKEQ. The CDR3 spans 17 residues. The ends were cut back, 4 bases at V and 2 bases at J, with 20 bases in the middle. The CDR3 DNA is TGTGCCAGCAGCCCCAAGTTGTTGCGGGGGGCGAACTATGGCTACACCTTC. Translating it yields CASSPKLLRGANYGYTF.

A few counts support this clone. This rearrangement joins TRBV28 to TRBJ1-1, with D possibly being TRBD1 (6 bases). The CDR3 has 13 amino acids. The germline CDR1 and CDR2 sequences are MDHEN and SYDVKM. The V end was cut by 8 bases, the J end by 2 bases, with 12 bases between. The CDR3 reads CASGGPGNTEAFF. CDR3 sequence (DNA): TGTGCCAGCGGGGGCCCAGGAAACACTGAAGCTTTCTTT.

This clone was seen once. The chain joins TRBV19 to TRBJ1-1, with TRBD1 identical over 7 bases. Germline CDR1 LNHDA, CDR2 SQIVND (reference sequence). With V trimmed by 6 bases and J by 1 base, 5 bases remained unmatched. The CDR3 contains 14 residues. CDR3 sequence (DNA): TGTGCCAGTAGCAGGACAGGCGGGAACACTGAAGCTTTCTTT. This gives the protein CASSRTGGNTEAFF. The entire variable domain, with the rest obtained from reference TRBV19 and TRBJ1-1, is as follows: DGGITQSPKYLFRKEGQNVTLSCEQNLNHDAMYWYRQDPGQGLRLIYYSQIVNDFQKGDIAEGYSVSREKKESFPLTVTSAQKNPTAFYLCASSRTGGNTEAFFGQGTRLTVV.

The gene calls are TRBV15 and TRBJ2-1, with 13 bases lining up with TRBD2. This CDR3 contains 20 residues. Per the germline V gene, CDR1 is LNHNV and CDR2 is YYDKDF (reference sequence). V lost 0 bases and J lost 4; bases outside the gene matches: 12. DNA for the CDR3: TGTGCCACCAGCAGAGAACTGGGACTAGCGGGAACGGGGATTTACAATGAGCAGTTCTTC. Amino acid sequence: CATSRELGLAGTGIYNEQFF.

The genes are TRBV29-1 and TRBJ1-1; 7 nucleotides line up with TRBD1. Losses at the gene ends were 4 bases for V and 0 bases for J; bases not matched to a gene: 2. Per germline, CDR1 SQVTM and CDR2 ANQGSEA. This CDR3 contains 13 residues. The CDR3 region has the DNA TGCAGCGTTGGGGGACAGATGAACACTGAAGCTTTCTTT. Protein sequence: CSVGGQMNTEAFF.

V and J are TRBV28 and TRBJ2-5; D is unresolved. The germline gives CDR1 MDHEN, CDR2 SYDVKM. The CDR3 has 15 amino acids. V lost 4 bases and J lost 1, with 13 bases in between. The CDR3 coding sequence is TGTGCCAGCAGTTCCTTGCCCATGGCCCAAGAGACCCAGTACTTC. Translating it yields CASSSLPMAQETQYF.

This clone was observed once. The CDR3 sequence: CASSFGTQSEAFF. The CDR3, as DNA: TGTGCCAGCAGCTTCGGGACTCAATCTGAAGCTTTCTTT. The chain employs TRBV7-2 and TRBJ1-1, with D possibly TRBD1 on 5 matching bases. CDR1 and CDR2 from the germline V gene are SGHTA and FQGNSA. This CDR3 is 13 amino acids long. Trimming shortened V by 3 bases and J by 6 bases, and 11 bases separated the two germline ends.

This chain joins TRBV6-1 and TRBJ1-1; possibly TRBD1 for D (5 bases). CDR1 MNHNS and CDR2 SASEGT come from the germline V gene. The CDR3 loop spans 14 amino acids. Trimming took off 6 bases at V and 2 bases at J, with 13 bases between the two ends. The CDR3 protein is CASSPSGGNTEAFF. The CDR3 DNA reads TGTGCCAGCAGCCCTTCGGGGGGTAACACTGAAGCTTTCTTT.

The J gene is TRBJ1-2, the V gene TRBV19; tentatively, D is TRBD1 (6 bases). Germline values: CDR1 LNHDA, CDR2 SQIVND (reference sequence). This CDR3 has 12 residues. Deletions cut 9 bases from V and 4 bases from J, with 12 bases between. DNA of the CDR3: TGTGCCAGCCGGGACACCTCCTATGGCTACACCTTC. This translates into CASRDTSYGYTF. The entire variable domain, with the rest obtained from reference TRBV19 and TRBJ1-2, is as follows: DGGITQSPKYLFRKEGQNVTLSCEQNLNHDAMYWYRQDPGQGLRLIYYSQIVNDFQKGDIAEGYSVSREKKESFPLTVTSAQKNPTAFYLCASRDTSYGYTFGSGTRLTVV.

The rearrangement joins TRBV7-2 to TRBJ2-2; 10 nucleotides agree with TRBD1. Per the germline V gene, CDR1 is SGHTA and CDR2 is FQGNSA. CDR3 length: 16 amino acids. The J segment lost 7 bases and the V segment lost 4 bases, leaving 9 bases of the junction unmatched. The DNA of the CDR3 is TGTGCCAGCAGCTCAGACAGGGGGCATCTGGTCGGGGAGCTGTTTTTT. Translated: CASSSDRGHLVGELFF.

V and J are TRBV2 and TRBJ2-2, with 7 nucleotides matching TRBD2. Trimming removed 2 bases from V and 5 bases from J; junction bases left unmatched: 8. The CDR3 is made up of 16 amino acids. Germline V lookup: CDR1 SNHLY, CDR2 FYNNEI. CDR3 sequence reads: CASSEMAGDFTGELFF. CDR3 in DNA: TGTGCCAGCAGTGAAATGGCGGGAGACTTTACCGGGGAGCTGTTTTTT.

This clone was detected a few times. This chain connects TRBV6-5 to TRBJ2-1; possible D gene TRBD2, 5 bases. This CDR3 contains 14 residues. Looked up from germline, CDR1 is MNHEY and CDR2 is SVGAGI. Trimming pared 6 bases from V and 6 bases from J, leaving 15 bases between. In DNA form, the CDR3 reads TGTGCCAGCAGGACTTTCGGGATTGTCAATGAGCAGTTCTTC. This gives the protein CASRTFGIVNEQFF.

Remarks on this clone: Sequence at one end of the junction differs from germline and may be a read error. The chain is built from TRBV9 and TRBJ2-5; a possible D gene is TRBD1 (7 bases). The CDR3 length is 15 residues. Per germline, CDR1 SGDLS and CDR2 YYNGEE. CDR3 sequence reads: CASSAQGEAQGTQYF. In nucleotides, the CDR3 is TGTGCCAGCAGCGCCCAGGGGGAGGCTCAAGGGACCCAGTACTTC.

This clone appeared a few times. The chain couples TRBV28 to TRBJ1-2, with 8 bases fitting TRBD1. This CDR3 has 14 amino acids. V was clipped by 7 bases and J by 8 bases; unmatched bases: 12. Germline V gene sequence: CDR1 MDHEN, CDR2 SYDVKM. The CDR3 spells CASKSFTGGEGYTF. The CDR3 region has the DNA TGTGCCAGCAAAAGTTTTACAGGGGGTGAGGGCTACACCTTC.

The chain carries TRBV15 and TRBJ2-1; D possibly corresponds to TRBD2 (6 bases). This CDR3 has 16 residues. Germline CDR1 reads LNHNV; CDR2 reads YYDKDF (reference sequence). Trimming took off 1 base at V and 1 base at J, with 11 bases between the two ends. The CDR3 here is CATSRVAGPSYNEQFF. DNA of the CDR3: TGTGCCACCAGCAGAGTGGCGGGACCTTCCTACAATGAGCAGTTCTTC.

The chain uses TRBV13 and TRBJ2-2; D gene uncertain. Per the germline V gene, CDR1 is PRHDT and CDR2 is FYEKMQ (reference sequence). The CDR3 covers 13 residues. Trimming shortened V by 2 bases and J by 6 bases, and 7 bases separated the two germline ends. The CDR3 spells CASSLPGSGELFF. CDR3 bases: TGTGCCAGCAGCTTACCCGGGTCCGGGGAGCTGTTTTTT. The complete variable domain, with remaining parts taken from reference TRBV13 and TRBJ2-2, reads AAGVIQSPRHLIKEKRETATLKCYPIPRHDTVYWYQQGPGQDPQFLISFYEKMQSDKGSIPDRFSAQQFSDYHSELNMSSLELGDSALYFCASSLPGSGELFFGEGSRLTVL.

The chain has TRBV28 and TRBJ2-3; 8 bases line up with TRBD2. The CDR3 sequence is 13 residues long. Germline CDR1 and CDR2: MDHEN and SYDVKM. V shed 8 bases, J shed 7 bases, and the junction held 8 bases outside the gene matches. The CDR3 DNA reads TGTGCCAGCCTGAAGACTAGCGAATATACGCAGTATTTT. It is translated as CASLKTSEYTQYF. Looking up the rest from reference TRBV28 and TRBJ2-3 gives the full variable domain: DVKVTQSSRYLVKRTGEKVFLECVQDMDHENMFWYRQDPGLGLRLIYFSYDVKMKEKGDIPEGYSVSREKKERFSLILESASTNQTSMYLCASLKTSEYTQYFGPGTRLTVL.

This clone was counted a single time. The rearrangement joins TRBV15 to TRBJ2-7; a possible D gene is TRBD2 (6 bases). Germline V CDR1 and CDR2: LNHNV, YYDKDF (reference sequence). The CDR3 covers 15 residues. V was cut by 0 bases and J by 1 base, with 10 bases left in between. CDR3 DNA sequence: TGTGCCACCAGCAGAGAGGGAGGACAATCCTACGAGCAGTACTTC. It translates to CATSREGGQSYEQYF.

J is TRBJ1-1 and V is TRBV7-2, with 10 bases identical to TRBD1. CDR1 is SGHTA, CDR2 FQGNSA, per germline. The CDR3 loop spans 14 amino acids. V lost 4 bases and J lost 7; bases outside the gene matches: 6. The CDR3 here is CASSYRQGAVEAFF. CDR3 DNA sequence: TGTGCCAGCAGCTACCGACAGGGGGCGGTTGAAGCTTTCTTT.

The rearrangement joins TRBV9 to TRBJ2-1, with D possibly matching TRBD2 (6 bases). V was trimmed by 4 bases and J by 7 bases, leaving 15 bases between them. Germline V gene lookup returns CDR1 SGDLS and CDR2 YYNGEE. The CDR3 spans 14 residues. CDR3 nucleotide sequence: TGTGCCAGCAGCCCGGGACTTTTGGGGAATGAGCAGTTCTTC. This codes for CASSPGLLGNEQFF.

The chain combines TRBV7-2 with TRBJ2-5; D not certain. Trimming removed 1 base at V and 4 bases at J, with 10 bases between. CDR1 and CDR2 from the germline V gene are SGHTA and FQGNSA. The CDR3 loop spans 14 amino acids. CDR3 sequence (DNA): TGTGCCAGCAGCTTAGTGCAGGTGGGAGAGACCCAGTACTTC. Amino acid sequence: CASSLVQVGETQYF.